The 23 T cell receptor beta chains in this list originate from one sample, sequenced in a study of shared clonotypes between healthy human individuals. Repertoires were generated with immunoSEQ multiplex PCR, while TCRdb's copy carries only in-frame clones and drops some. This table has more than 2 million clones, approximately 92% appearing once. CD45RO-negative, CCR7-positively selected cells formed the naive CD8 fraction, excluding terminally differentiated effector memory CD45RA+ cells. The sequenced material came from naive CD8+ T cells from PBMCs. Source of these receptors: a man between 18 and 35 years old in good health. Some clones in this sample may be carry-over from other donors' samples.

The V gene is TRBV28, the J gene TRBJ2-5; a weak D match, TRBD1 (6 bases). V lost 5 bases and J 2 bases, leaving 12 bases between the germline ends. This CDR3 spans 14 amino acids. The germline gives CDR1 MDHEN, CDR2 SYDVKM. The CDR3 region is CASSHHGQQETQYF. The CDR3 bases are TGTGCCAGCAGTCACCACGGACAGCAAGAGACCCAGTACTTC.

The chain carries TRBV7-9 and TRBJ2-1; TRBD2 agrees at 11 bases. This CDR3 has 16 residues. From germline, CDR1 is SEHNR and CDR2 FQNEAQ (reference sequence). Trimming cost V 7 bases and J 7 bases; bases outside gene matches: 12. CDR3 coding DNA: TGTGCCAGCACTTTTAGGCTAGCGGGAGGTGGTAATGAGCAGTTCTTC. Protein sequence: CASTFRLAGGGNEQFF.

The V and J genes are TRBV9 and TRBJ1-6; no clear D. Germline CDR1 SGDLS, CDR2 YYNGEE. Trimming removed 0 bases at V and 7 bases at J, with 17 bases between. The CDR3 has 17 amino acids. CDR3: CASSVDTGASTNSPLHF. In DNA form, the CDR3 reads TGTGCCAGCAGCGTAGACACGGGAGCCTCGACCAATTCACCCCTCCACTTT.

CDR3 sequence (DNA): TGTGCCAGTAGTATTTCACTATACAGCTCCTACGAGCAGTACTTC. This translates into CASSISLYSSYEQYF. This chain joins TRBV19 and TRBJ2-7; unclear D gene. This CDR3 spans 15 amino acids. The germline CDR1 and CDR2 sequences are LNHDA and SQIVND (reference sequence). The V and J ends lost 3 bases and 0 bases respectively, with 12 bases between them.

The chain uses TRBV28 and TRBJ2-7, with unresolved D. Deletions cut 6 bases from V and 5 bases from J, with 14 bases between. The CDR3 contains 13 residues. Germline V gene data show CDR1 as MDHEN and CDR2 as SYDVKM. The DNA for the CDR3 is TGTGCCAGCAGCCGTCAGGTTTTCCACGAGCAGTACTTC. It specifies CASSRQVFHEQYF.

As DNA, the CDR3 is TGTGCCAGCAGTTCCTACTATGGCTACACCTTC. Its translation is CASSSYYGYTF. The chain employs TRBV28 and TRBJ1-2; D not resolved. Germline values: CDR1 MDHEN, CDR2 SYDVKM. V dropped 4 bases and J dropped 3 bases, with 3 bases sitting between them. This CDR3 has 11 amino acids.

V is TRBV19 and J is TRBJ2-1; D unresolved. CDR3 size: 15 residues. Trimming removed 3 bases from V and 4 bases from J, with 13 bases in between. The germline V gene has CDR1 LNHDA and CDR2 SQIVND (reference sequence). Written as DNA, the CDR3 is TGTGCCAGTAGTATGAGGCCTGTGGGATACAATGAGCAGTTCTTC. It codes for CASSMRPVGYNEQFF.

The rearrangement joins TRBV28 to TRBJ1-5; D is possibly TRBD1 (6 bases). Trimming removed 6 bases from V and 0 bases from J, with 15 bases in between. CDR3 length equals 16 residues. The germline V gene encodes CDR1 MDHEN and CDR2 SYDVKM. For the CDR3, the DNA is TGTGCCAGCAGCAGGGGACTTATATATAGCAATCAGCCCCAGCATTTT. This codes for CASSRGLIYSNQPQHF.

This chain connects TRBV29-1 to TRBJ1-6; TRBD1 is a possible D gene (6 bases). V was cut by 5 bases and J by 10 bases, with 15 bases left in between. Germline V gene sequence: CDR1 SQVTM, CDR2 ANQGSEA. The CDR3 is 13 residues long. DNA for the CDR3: TGCAGCGTTTTACAGGGAAGTGGGTCACCCCTCCACTTT. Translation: CSVLQGSGSPLHF. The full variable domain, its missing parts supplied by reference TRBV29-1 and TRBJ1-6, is SAVISQKPSRDICQRGTSLTIQCQVDSQVTMMFWYRQQPGQSLTLIATANQGSEATYESGFVIDKFPISRPNLTFSTLTVSNMSPEDSSIYLCSVLQGSGSPLHFGNGTRLTVT.

CDR3 DNA sequence: TGTGCCAGCAGCTTACGTGGGAGTAGCCCCACCCATGAGCAGTTCTTC. It is translated as CASSLRGSSPTHEQFF. This chain uses TRBV7-6 with TRBJ2-1; a possible D gene is TRBD2 (5 bases). The CDR3 loop spans 16 amino acids. Trimming left V 2 bases short and J 8 bases short, with 19 bases between. Germline values: CDR1 SGHVS, CDR2 FNYEAQ.

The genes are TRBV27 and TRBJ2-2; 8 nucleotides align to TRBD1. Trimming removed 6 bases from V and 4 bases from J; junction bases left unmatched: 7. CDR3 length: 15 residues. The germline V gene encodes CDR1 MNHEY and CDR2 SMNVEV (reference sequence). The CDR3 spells CASSATGATTGELFF. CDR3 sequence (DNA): TGTGCCAGCAGCGCGACAGGGGCGACCACCGGGGAGCTGTTTTTT.

The CDR3 spells CASSISPLAYEQYF. CDR3 sequence (DNA): TGTGCCAGTAGTATCTCTCCCCTAGCCTACGAGCAGTACTTC. The chain couples TRBV19 to TRBJ2-7, with D unresolved. The CDR3 covers 14 residues. Trimming stripped 3 bases from V and 2 bases from J, with 11 bases between. Germline CDR1 and CDR2: LNHDA and SQIVND (reference sequence).

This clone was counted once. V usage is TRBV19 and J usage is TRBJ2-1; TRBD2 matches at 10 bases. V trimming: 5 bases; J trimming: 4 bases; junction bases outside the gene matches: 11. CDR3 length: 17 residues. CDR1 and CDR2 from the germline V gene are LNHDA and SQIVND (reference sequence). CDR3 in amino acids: CASSVSTSGELYNEQFF. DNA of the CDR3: TGTGCCAGTAGTGTTTCTACTAGCGGGGAACTGTACAATGAGCAGTTCTTC.

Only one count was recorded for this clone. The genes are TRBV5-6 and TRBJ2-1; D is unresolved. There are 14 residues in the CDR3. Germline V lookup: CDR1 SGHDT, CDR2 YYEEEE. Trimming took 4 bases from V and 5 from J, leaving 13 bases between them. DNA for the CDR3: TGTGCCAGCAGCCCAGGCTGGGCCGACAATGAGCAGTTCTTC. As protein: CASSPGWADNEQFF. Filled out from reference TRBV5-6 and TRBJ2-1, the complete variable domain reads DAGVTQSPTHLIKTRGQQVTLRCSPKSGHDTVSWYQQALGQGPQFIFQYYEEEERQRGNFPDRFSGHQFPNYSSELNVNALLLGDSALYLCASSPGWADNEQFFGPGTRLTVL.

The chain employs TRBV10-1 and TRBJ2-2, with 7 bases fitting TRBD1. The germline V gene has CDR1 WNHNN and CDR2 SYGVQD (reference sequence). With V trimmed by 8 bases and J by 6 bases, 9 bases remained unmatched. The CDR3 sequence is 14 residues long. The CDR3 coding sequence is TGCGCCAGCTCGCCGACAGGGATCCCCGGGGAGCTGTTTTTT. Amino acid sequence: CASSPTGIPGELFF.

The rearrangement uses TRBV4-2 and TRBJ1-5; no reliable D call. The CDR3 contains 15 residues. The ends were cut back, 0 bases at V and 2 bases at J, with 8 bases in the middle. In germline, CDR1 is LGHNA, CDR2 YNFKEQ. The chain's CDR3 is CASSQEQSGNQPQHF. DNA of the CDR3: TGTGCCAGCAGCCAAGAGCAGTCCGGCAATCAGCCCCAGCATTTT.

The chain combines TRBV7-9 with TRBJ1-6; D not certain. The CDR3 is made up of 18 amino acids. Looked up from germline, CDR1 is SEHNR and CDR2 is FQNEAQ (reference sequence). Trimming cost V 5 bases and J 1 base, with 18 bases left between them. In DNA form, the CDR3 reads TGTGCCAGCAGCGCGACCTCCTCGGGGTGGTCCTATAATTCACCCCTCCACTTT. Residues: CASSATSSGWSYNSPLHF.

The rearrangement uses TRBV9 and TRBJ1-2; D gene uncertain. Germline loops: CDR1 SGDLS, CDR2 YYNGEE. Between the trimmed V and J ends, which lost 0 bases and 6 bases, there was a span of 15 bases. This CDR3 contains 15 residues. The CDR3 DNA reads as TGTGCCAGCAGCGTAGCGAGTTTTGCTGGGGATGGCTACACCTTC. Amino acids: CASSVASFAGDGYTF. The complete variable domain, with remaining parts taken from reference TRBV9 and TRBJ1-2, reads DSGVTQTPKHLITATGQRVTLRCSPRSGDLSVYWYQQSLDQGLQFLIQYYNGEERAKGNILERFSAQQFPDLHSELNLSSLELGDSALYFCASSVASFAGDGYTFGSGTRLTVV.

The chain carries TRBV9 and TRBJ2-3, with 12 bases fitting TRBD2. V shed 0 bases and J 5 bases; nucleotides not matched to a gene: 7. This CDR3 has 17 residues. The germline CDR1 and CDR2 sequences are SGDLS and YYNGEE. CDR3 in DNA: TGTGCCAGCAGCGTAGTGGCTAGCGGGAGGGCCGTAGATACGCAGTATTTT. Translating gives CASSVVASGRAVDTQYF.

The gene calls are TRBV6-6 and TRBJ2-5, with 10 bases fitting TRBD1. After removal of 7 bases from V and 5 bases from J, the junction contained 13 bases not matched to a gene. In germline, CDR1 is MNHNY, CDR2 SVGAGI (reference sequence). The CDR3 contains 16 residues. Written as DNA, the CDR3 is TGTGCCAGCACCAGCCGGACAGGGGGGCCTGGGGAGACCCAGTACTTC. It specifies CASTSRTGGPGETQYF.

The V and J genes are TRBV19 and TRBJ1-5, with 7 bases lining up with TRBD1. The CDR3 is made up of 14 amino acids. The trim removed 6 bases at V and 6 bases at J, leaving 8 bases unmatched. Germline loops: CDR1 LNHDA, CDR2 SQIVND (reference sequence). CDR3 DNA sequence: TGTGCCAGTAGACAGGGGAAGGGTGCTCAGCCCCAGCATTTT. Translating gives CASRQGKGAQPQHF.

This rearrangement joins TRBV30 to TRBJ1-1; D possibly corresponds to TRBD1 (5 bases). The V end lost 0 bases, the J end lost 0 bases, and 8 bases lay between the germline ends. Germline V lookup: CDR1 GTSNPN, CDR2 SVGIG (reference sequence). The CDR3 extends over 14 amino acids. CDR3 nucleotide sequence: TGTGCCTGGAGTGTTCCAGGGCTGAACACTGAAGCTTTCTTT. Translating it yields CAWSVPGLNTEAFF.

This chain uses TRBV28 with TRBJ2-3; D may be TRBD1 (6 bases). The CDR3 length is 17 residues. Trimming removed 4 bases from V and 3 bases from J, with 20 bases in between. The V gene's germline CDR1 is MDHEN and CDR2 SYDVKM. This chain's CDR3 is CASSSRHRVVSTDTQYF. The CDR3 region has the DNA TGTGCCAGCAGTTCTCGGCACAGGGTTGTATCTACAGATACGCAGTATTTT.